The text below deals with one TCR beta chain. CDR3 length: 15 residues. Trimming left V 8 bases short and J 8 bases short, with 24 bases between. From germline, CDR1 is MNHEY and CDR2 SVGAGI. The record originates from a study of blood T cell repertoires in COVID-19. Study context: From the United States, Italy and Spain came samples of acute and convalescent COVID-19. Nucleic acid was either cDNA or gDNA, and it came from T cells, B-cell-depleted T cells, or PBMCs.

Patients of the Seattle cohort, enrolled during active infection, were followed longitudinally. As handled by the study authors: Using reference gene primer amplification, nucleated cell counts were estimated. TCRdb keeps only in-frame clones here, not all; method: immunoSEQ multiplex PCR. The V and J calls and the clone size are those of that table, but D and trimming were determined from the DNA. Of over 250,000 clones in the sample, over 75% are singletons; the top ten hold about a tenth. The sequenced sample was peripheral blood. The receptor was derived from a woman aged 70-85 years with COVID-19, enrolled during active disease. The gene calls are TRBV6-5 and TRBJ1-2, with a weak D call TRBD1 (5 bases). CDR3 nucleotides: TGTGCCAGCGGGGCCCAGGCGAGATCGTTGGAGGGCTACACCTTC. Its protein product is CASGAQARSLEGYTF.